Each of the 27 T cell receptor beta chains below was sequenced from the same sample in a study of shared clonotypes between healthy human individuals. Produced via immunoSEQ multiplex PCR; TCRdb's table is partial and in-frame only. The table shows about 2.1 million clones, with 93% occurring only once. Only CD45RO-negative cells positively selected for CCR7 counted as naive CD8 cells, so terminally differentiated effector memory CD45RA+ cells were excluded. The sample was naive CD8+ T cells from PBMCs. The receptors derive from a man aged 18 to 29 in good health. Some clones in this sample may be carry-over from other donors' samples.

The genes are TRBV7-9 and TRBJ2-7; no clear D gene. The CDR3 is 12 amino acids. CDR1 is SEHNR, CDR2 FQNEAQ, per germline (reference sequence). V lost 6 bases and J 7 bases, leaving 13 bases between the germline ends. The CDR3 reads CASREVGEEQYF. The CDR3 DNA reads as TGTGCCAGCAGGGAAGTGGGTGAGGAGCAGTACTTC.

CDR3 loop: CASSARQGPIYEQYF. The DNA of the CDR3 is TGTGCCAGCAGTGCCCGACAGGGGCCTATCTACGAGCAGTACTTC. The genes are TRBV27 and TRBJ2-7; 8 bases align to TRBD1. This CDR3 is built from 15 residues. Per the germline V gene, CDR1 is MNHEY and CDR2 is SMNVEV (reference sequence). The ends lost 5 bases at V and 3 bases at J; junction bases unmatched: 9.

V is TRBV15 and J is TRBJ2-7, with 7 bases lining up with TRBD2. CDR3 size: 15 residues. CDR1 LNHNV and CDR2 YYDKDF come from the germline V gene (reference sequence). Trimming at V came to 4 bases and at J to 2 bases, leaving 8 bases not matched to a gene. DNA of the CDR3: TGTGCCACCAGCAATCTGAGGGGAGGGACCTACGAGCAGTACTTC. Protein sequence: CATSNLRGGTYEQYF.

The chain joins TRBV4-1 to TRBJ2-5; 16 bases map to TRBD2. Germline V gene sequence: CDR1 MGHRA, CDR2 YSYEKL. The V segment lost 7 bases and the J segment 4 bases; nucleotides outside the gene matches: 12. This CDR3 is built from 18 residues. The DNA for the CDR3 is TGCGCCAGCACCCCGGGACTAGCGGGAGGGGCGCCAGGAGAGACCCAGTACTTC. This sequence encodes CASTPGLAGGAPGETQYF.

The CDR3 here is CSAAAYEQYF. For the CDR3, the DNA is TGCAGTGCTGCCGCATACGAGCAGTACTTC. The V and J genes are TRBV20-1 and TRBJ2-7; D unclear. Looked up from germline, CDR1 is DFQATT and CDR2 is SNEGSKA (reference sequence). V lost 5 bases and J 4 bases, leaving 6 bases between the germline ends. The CDR3 is 10 residues long.

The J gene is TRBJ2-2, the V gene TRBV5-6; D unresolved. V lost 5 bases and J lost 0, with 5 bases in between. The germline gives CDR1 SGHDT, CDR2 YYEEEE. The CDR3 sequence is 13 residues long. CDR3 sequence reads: CASRKSNTGELFF. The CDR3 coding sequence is TGTGCCAGCAGGAAATCGAACACCGGGGAGCTGTTTTTT.

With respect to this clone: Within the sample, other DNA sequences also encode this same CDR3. This chain's CDR3 is CASSSQSYEQYF. The CDR3 DNA reads as TGTGCCAGCAGTTCCCAGTCCTACGAGCAGTACTTC. The V gene is TRBV27, the J gene TRBJ2-7; the D is unclear. The germline gives CDR1 MNHEY, CDR2 SMNVEV (reference sequence). V was cut by 4 bases and J by 1 base, with 5 bases left in between. The CDR3 loop spans 12 amino acids.

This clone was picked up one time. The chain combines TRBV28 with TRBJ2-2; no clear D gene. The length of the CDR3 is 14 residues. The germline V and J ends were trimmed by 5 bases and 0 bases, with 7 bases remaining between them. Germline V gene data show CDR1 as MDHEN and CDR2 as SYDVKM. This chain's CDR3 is CASSDQSNTGELFF. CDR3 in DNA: TGTGCCAGCAGTGACCAGTCGAACACCGGGGAGCTGTTTTTT.

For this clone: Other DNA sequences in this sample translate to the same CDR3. The CDR3 here is CASSLTGRGYEQYF. CDR3 coding DNA: TGTGCCAGCAGTCTAACGGGACGGGGCTACGAGCAGTACTTC. V and J are TRBV28 and TRBJ2-7; D may match TRBD1 or TRBD2 (5 bases each). CDR3 length equals 14 residues. Germline CDR1 reads MDHEN; CDR2 reads SYDVKM. Trimming took off 5 bases at V and 3 bases at J, with 14 bases between the two ends.

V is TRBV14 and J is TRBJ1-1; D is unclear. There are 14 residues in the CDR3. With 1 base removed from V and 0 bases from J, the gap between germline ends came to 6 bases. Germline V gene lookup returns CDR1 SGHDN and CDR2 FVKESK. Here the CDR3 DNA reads TGTGCCAGCAGCCAAGCGCAGCTGAACACTGAAGCTTTCTTT. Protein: CASSQAQLNTEAFF. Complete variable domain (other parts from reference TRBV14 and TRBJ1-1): EAGVTQFPSHSVIEKGQTVTLRCDPISGHDNLYWYRRVMGKEIKFLLHFVKESKQDESGMPNNRFLAERTGGTYSTLKVQPAELEDSGVYFCASSQAQLNTEAFFGQGTRLTVV.

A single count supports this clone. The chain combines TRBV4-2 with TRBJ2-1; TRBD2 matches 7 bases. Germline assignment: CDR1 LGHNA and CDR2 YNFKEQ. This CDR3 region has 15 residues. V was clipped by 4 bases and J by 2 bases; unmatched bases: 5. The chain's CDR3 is CASSPRETPYNEQFF. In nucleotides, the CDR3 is TGTGCCAGCAGCCCGCGGGAGACCCCCTACAATGAGCAGTTCTTC.

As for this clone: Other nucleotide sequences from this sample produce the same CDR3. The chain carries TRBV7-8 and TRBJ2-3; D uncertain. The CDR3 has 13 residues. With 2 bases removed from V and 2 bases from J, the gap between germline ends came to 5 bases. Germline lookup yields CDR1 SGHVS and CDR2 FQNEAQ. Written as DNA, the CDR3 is TGTGCCAGCAGCTTAAGGCTCACAGATACGCAGTATTTT. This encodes CASSLRLTDTQYF.

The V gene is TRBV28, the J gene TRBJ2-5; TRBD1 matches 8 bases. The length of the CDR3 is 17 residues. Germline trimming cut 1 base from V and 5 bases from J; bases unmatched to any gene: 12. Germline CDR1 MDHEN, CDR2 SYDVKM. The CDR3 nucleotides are TGTGCCAGCAGTTTATCCCCCCGACAGGGGTTTTGGGAGACCCAGTACTTC. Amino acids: CASSLSPRQGFWETQYF.

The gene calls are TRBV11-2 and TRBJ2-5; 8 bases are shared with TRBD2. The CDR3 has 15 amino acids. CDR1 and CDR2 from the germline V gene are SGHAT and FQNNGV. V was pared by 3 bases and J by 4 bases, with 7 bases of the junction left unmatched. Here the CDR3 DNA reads TGTGCCAGCAGCTTTGAGGCGGGAGGTCGAGAGACCCAGTACTTC. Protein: CASSFEAGGRETQYF.

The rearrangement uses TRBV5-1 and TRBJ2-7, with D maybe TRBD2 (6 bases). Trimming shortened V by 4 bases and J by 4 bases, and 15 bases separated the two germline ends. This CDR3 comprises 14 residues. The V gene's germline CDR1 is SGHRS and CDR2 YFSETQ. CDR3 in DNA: TGCGCCAGCAGCGCCGGGAGTGGGGAGTACGAGCAGTACTTC. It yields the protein CASSAGSGEYEQYF.

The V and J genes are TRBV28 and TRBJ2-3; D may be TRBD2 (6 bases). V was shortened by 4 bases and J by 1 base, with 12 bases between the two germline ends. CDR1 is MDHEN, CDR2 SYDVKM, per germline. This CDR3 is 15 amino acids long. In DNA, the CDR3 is TGTGCCAGCAGTTCGGTGGGCGGGGGCACAGATACGCAGTATTTT. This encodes CASSSVGGGTDTQYF.

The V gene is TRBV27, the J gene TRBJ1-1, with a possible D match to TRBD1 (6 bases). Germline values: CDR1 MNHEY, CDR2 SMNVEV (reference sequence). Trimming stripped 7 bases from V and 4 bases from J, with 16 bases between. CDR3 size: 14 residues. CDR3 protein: CASNPRGASTEAFF. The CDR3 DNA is TGTGCCAGCAATCCCCGGGGGGCTTCCACTGAAGCTTTCTTT.

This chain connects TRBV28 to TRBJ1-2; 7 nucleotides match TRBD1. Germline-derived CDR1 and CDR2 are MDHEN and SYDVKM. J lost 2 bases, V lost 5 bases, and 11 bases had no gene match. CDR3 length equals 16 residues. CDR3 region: CASSQVAEGANYGYTF. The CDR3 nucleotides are TGTGCCAGCAGTCAAGTAGCCGAGGGGGCGAACTATGGCTACACCTTC.

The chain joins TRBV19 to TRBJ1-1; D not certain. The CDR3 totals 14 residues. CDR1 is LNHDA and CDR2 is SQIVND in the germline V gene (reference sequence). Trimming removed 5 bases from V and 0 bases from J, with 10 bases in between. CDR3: CASSFQRMNTEAFF. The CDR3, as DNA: TGTGCCAGTAGTTTTCAGCGAATGAACACTGAAGCTTTCTTT.

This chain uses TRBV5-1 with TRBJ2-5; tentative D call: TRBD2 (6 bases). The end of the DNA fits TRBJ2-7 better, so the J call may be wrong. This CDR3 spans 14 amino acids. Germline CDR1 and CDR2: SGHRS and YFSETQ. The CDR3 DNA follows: TGCGCCAGCAGCTTGGGGGGAGGTGGCTACGAGCAGTACTTC. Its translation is CASSLGGGGYEQYF.

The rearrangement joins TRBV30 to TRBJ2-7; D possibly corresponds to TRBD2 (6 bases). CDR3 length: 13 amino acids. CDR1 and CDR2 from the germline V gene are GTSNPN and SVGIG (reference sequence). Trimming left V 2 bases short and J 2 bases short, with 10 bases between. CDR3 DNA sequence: TGTGCCTGGAGTCTCGGACTAACCTACGAGCAGTACTTC. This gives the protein CAWSLGLTYEQYF.

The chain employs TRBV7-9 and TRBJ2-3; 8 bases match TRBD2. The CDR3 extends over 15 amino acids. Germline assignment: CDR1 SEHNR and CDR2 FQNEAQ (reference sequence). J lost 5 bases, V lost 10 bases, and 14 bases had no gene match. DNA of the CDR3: TGTGCCACCAACCCCGCGGAGCGGGAGTTAGATACGCAGTATTTT. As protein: CATNPAERELDTQYF. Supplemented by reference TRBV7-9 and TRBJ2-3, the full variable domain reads DTGVSQNPRHKITKRGQNVTFRCDPISEHNRLYWYRQTLGQGPEFLTYFQNEAQLEKSRLLSDRFSAERPKGSFSTLEIQRTEQGDSAMYLCATNPAERELDTQYFGPGTRLTVL.

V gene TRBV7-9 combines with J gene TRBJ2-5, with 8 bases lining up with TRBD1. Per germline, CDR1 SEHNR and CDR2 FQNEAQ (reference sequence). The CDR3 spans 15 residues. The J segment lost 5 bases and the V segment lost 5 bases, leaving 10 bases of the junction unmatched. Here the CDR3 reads CASSEPPGGKETQYF. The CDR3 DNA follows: TGTGCCAGCAGCGAGCCCCCAGGGGGCAAGGAGACCCAGTACTTC.

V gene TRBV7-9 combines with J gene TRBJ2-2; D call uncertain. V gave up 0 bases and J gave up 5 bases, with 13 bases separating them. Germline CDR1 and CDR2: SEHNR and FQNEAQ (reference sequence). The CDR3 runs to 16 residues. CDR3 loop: CASSLASRITTGELFF. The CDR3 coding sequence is TGTGCCAGCAGCTTAGCTTCCAGAATAACAACCGGGGAGCTGTTTTTT.

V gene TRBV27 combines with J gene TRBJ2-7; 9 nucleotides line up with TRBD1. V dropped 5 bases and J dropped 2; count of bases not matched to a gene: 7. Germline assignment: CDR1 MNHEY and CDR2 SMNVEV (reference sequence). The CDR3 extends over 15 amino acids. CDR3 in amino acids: CASSTPGQGTYEQYF. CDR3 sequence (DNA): TGTGCCAGCAGTACCCCGGGACAGGGAACCTACGAGCAGTACTTC.

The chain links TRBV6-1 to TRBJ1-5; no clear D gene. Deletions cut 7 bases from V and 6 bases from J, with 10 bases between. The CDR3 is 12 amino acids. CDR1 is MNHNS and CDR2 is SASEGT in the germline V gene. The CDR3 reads CASNPGTQPQHF. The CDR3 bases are TGTGCCAGCAATCCGGGAACTCAGCCCCAGCATTTT.

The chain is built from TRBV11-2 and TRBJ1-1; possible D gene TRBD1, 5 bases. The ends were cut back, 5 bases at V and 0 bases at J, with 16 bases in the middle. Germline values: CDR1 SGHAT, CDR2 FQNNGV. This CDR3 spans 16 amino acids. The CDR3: CASSPWGETMNTEAFF. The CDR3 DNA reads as TGTGCCAGCAGCCCCTGGGGGGAGACCATGAACACTGAAGCTTTCTTT.